This is a list of T cell receptor beta chains from one sample in a study of T cells expressing NK-cell markers. Each CDR3 protein gets one entry in TCRdb, which reprocessed the 5' RACE reads and gives no DNA. The table gives roughly 420,000 distinct CDR3 sequences; the top ten clones make up 6% to 8% of it. The specimen sequenced was blood T cells: a sorted CD56 or NKG2C T cell subset, CD4+ or CD8+ T cells, or bulk PBMC T cells (not recorded which). These receptors originate from a woman aged 18 to 75 in good health. CDR3s include the opening cysteine and the closing phenylalanine or tryptophan.

j_call v_call cdr3_aa
TRBJ1-2 TRBV24-1 CATSDRDSLGYTF
TRBJ2-1 TRBV20-1 CSARSQFGQFF
TRBJ2-3 TRBV20-1 CSARDQFGGRASGDTQYF
TRBJ1-2 TRBV7-3 CASSLNGQDYGYTF
TRBJ2-1 TRBV30 CAWSGSGEQFF
TRBJ1-2 TRBV2 CASKDKLSSYGYTF
TRBJ2-3 TRBV7-8 CASTVYTSKGSDTQYF
TRBJ2-1 TRBV15 CATTLLLQGVDEQFF
TRBJ2-5 TRBV11-2 CASSLETTRSGETQYF
TRBJ2-1 TRBV3-1 CASSPSAGLSYNEQFF
TRBJ2-1 TRBV7-6 CASSSPTDSVNEQFF
TRBJ1-5 TRBV5-1 CASSWGTERNQPQHF
TRBJ1-2 TRBV27 CASTSGGDGYTF
TRBJ2-5 TRBV10-3 CAISEGGRGETQYF
TRBJ1-4 TRBV5-1 CASSFGSATNEKLFF
TRBJ1-4 TRBV5-1 CASSFGTANEKLFF
TRBJ2-1 TRBV7-2 CASSLASGSHNEQFF
TRBJ1-2 TRBV7-8 CASSSPSDPFDYGYTF
TRBJ1-1 TRBV5-1 CASSVWTGGTEAFF
TRBJ1-1 TRBV3-1 CASSQDQGVNTEAFF
TRBJ2-1 TRBV6-2/TRBV6-3 CASRIGTLDEQFF
TRBJ2-1 TRBV10-3 CAISESRTSSYNEQFF
TRBJ2-5 TRBV20-1 CSARDAASGAGETQYF
TRBJ1-4 TRBV10-3 CAISEDLTNEKLFF
TRBJ2-7 TRBV20-1 CSARGPVHSYEQYF
TRBJ1-6 TRBV28 CASVFRVASPLHF
TRBJ1-5 TRBV4-3 CASSQDLSDRGLSPQPQHF
TRBJ2-1 TRBV29-1 CSVVGGVNPSYNEQFF
TRBJ1-5 TRBV4-2 CASSQPNTGWDQPQHF
TRBJ2-3 TRBV27 CASTNLTSGGTDTQYF
TRBJ2-1 TRBV10-2 CASSLTSESSYNEQFF
TRBJ2-1 TRBV6-1 CASTSGGSYNEQFF
TRBJ2-1 TRBV20-1 CSARTGAAFVDEQFF
TRBJ1-1 TRBV12-3/TRBV12-4 CASSRDSRITEAFF
TRBJ2-1 TRBV9 CASSRAGTGYNEQFF
TRBJ1-5 TRBV21-1 CASSQDRAREQPQHF
TRBJ2-5 TRBV4-3 CASSQDVGRETQYF
TRBJ2-1 TRBV5-5 CASSTRDGLWSYNEQFF
TRBJ1-5 TRBV5-1 CASSLEGAQPQHF
TRBJ2-7 TRBV28 CASSSPGTGSYEQYF
TRBJ2-2 TRBV19 CASSIDPGGAGELFF
TRBJ1-1 TRBV6-1 CASTIRAITEAFF
TRBJ1-5 TRBV5-5 CASSLEGNSNQPQHF
TRBJ1-5 TRBV30 CAWSVHQGPQHF
TRBJ2-1 TRBV9 CASSVGGNNEQFF
TRBJ1-5 TRBV7-2 CASSSEYAQPQHF
TRBJ1-5 TRBV12-3/TRBV12-4 CASSFGTGGGDNQPQHF
TRBJ2-1 TRBV2 CASTPGTGLYNEQFF
TRBJ2-3 TRBV7-9 CASSPLEWADTQYF
TRBJ2-3 TRBV20-1 CSAIPPRGTSGGLSTDTQYF
TRBJ2-1 TRBV7-2 CASSLSPGGIYNEQFF
TRBJ2-2 TRBV19 CASSIRTSDYTGELFF
TRBJ2-3 TRBV18 CASSPGGGDTQYF
TRBJ2-6 TRBV19 CASSGERVLNSGANVLTF
TRBJ2-2 TRBV15 CATRGQLNTGELFF
TRBJ2-1 TRBV29-1 CSVKGGGTWYNEQFF
TRBJ2-4 TRBV3-1 CASSQAEIAKNIQYF
TRBJ2-2 TRBV7-9 CASSSRPGGPNTGELFF
TRBJ1-1 TRBV12-3/TRBV12-4 CASRRTGVYTEAFF